These 21 T cell receptor beta chains originate from one sample sequenced in a study of blood T cell repertoires in COVID-19. Here immunoSEQ multiplex PCR was the method, and the copy in TCRdb shows in-frame clones only, minus some. This table holds some 70,000 clones, 87% found once. The material sequenced was peripheral blood. These receptors originate from a man aged 50 to 59 with active COVID-19.

The rearrangement joins TRBV24-1 to TRBJ2-2; 10 nucleotides match TRBD1. V was clipped by 0 bases and J by 8 bases; unmatched bases: 11. This CDR3 has 18 amino acids. The germline V gene encodes CDR1 KGHDR and CDR2 SFDVKD. The CDR3 sequence is CATSDLSIGTGASGELFF. The CDR3 DNA sequence: TGTGCCACCAGTGATTTGTCTATCGGGACAGGGGCGTCGGGGGAGCTGTTTTTT.

Remarks on this clone: Its ends do not fully match the called genes, so a read error is possible. The chain links TRBV3-1 (or the pseudogene TRBV3-2) to TRBJ2-7; 10 bases match TRBD2. Germline assignment: CDR1 LGHDT and CDR2 YNNKEL (reference sequence). The CDR3 length is 14 residues. CDR3 region: CASSPEGLAGDLHF. The CDR3 DNA follows: TGTGCCAGCAGCCCCGAGGGGCTAGCGGGAGATTTACACTTC.

The chain employs TRBV5-1 and TRBJ2-1, with TRBD2 matching 8 bases. Germline trimming cut 2 bases from V and 8 bases from J; bases unmatched to any gene: 6. Germline V CDR1 and CDR2: SGHRS, YFSETQ. The CDR3 is made up of 14 amino acids. CDR3: CASSLLAVSHEQFF. For the CDR3, the DNA is TGCGCCAGCAGCTTACTAGCGGTGAGCCATGAGCAGTTCTTC.

This clone appeared a few times. V usage is TRBV19 and J usage is TRBJ1-5, with a weak D call TRBD1 (5 bases). The CDR3 length is 16 residues. Trimming removed 9 bases at V and 2 bases at J, with 20 bases between. Looked up from germline, CDR1 is LNHDA and CDR2 is SQIVND (reference sequence). CDR3 protein: CASDSIRVGGNQPQHF. As DNA, the CDR3 is TGTGCCAGCGACTCCATCAGGGTAGGAGGCAATCAGCCCCAGCATTTT. Full variable domain (outside the CDR3, taken from reference TRBV19 and TRBJ1-5): DGGITQSPKYLFRKEGQNVTLSCEQNLNHDAMYWYRQDPGQGLRLIYYSQIVNDFQKGDIAEGYSVSREKKESFPLTVTSAQKNPTAFYLCASDSIRVGGNQPQHFGDGTRLSIL.

For this clone: Other DNA sequences within the sample encode an identical CDR3. The V gene is TRBV6-2 or TRBV6-3, the J gene TRBJ2-7, with D possibly TRBD2 on 6 matching bases. The CDR3 loop spans 13 amino acids. In germline, CDR1 is MNHEY, CDR2 SVGEGT. V was cut by 2 bases and J by 1 base, with 6 bases left in between. The CDR3 nucleotides are TGTGCCAGCAGTTACGGGGGGTCCTACGAGCAGTACTTC. Amino acids: CASSYGGSYEQYF.

The chain joins TRBV6-5 to TRBJ2-1, with 9 bases lining up with TRBD2. The CDR3 loop spans 16 amino acids. Trimming cost V 1 base and J 2 bases; bases outside gene matches: 3. Per germline, CDR1 MNHEY and CDR2 SVGAGI. The CDR3 loop is CASSYYGGGAYNEQFF. The CDR3 region has the DNA TGTGCCAGCAGTTACTATGGCGGGGGGGCCTACAATGAGCAGTTCTTC.

This chain links TRBV27 with TRBJ1-2; D remains ambiguous. The germline V and J ends were trimmed by 6 bases and 5 bases, with 16 bases remaining between them. The CDR3 runs to 14 residues. Germline V gene lookup returns CDR1 MNHEY and CDR2 SMNVEV (reference sequence). In nucleotides, the CDR3 is TGTGCCAGCAGCCGATCCCGGGGTACATATGGCTACACCTTC. Protein product: CASSRSRGTYGYTF.

This chain uses TRBV9 with TRBJ1-2; 12 bases are a match to TRBD1. CDR1 and CDR2 (germline): SGDLS, YYNGEE. V lost 3 bases and J lost 4; bases outside the gene matches: 4. This CDR3 is built from 15 residues. CDR3 region: CASSAPGQGAYGYTF. CDR3 nucleotide sequence: TGTGCCAGCAGCGCCCCGGGACAGGGGGCCTATGGCTACACCTTC.

Notes on this clone: Its ends do not fully match the called genes, so a read error is possible. The chain joins TRBV7-7 to TRBJ2-3; 13 bases fit TRBD2. Germline V CDR1 and CDR2: SSHAT, FNYEAQ (reference sequence). The CDR3 sequence is 17 residues long. CDR3: CASSLGTSGVLTDTQYF. DNA for the CDR3: TGTGCTAGCAGCTTAGGGACTAGCGGGGTACTCACAGATACGCAGTATTTT.

The CDR3 DNA is TGTGCCATCAGTGATTCCGACAGGGGTTATCAGCCCCAGCATTTT. Amino acids: CAISDSDRGYQPQHF. The genes are TRBV10-3 and TRBJ1-5, with TRBD1 matching 8 bases. Trimming removed 3 bases from V and 5 bases from J; junction bases left unmatched: 6. Germline assignment: CDR1 ENHRY and CDR2 SYGVKD. CDR3 length equals 15 residues.

The V call is TRBV9, the J call TRBJ1-6; D unresolved. The CDR3 spans 13 residues. Per the germline V gene, CDR1 is SGDLS and CDR2 is YYNGEE. Trimming took off 4 bases at V and 9 bases at J, with 11 bases between the two ends. This chain's CDR3 is CASSSRTGSPLHF. DNA of the CDR3: TGTGCCAGCAGCTCCCGTACGGGTTCACCCCTCCACTTT.

The V gene is TRBV5-1, the J gene TRBJ2-2, with no clear D. This CDR3 is 15 amino acids long. CDR1 SGHRS and CDR2 YFSETQ come from the germline V gene. Between the trimmed V and J ends, which lost 5 bases and 3 bases, there was a span of 14 bases. CDR3 nucleotides: TGCGCCAGCAGGTTTTGGGTACGGGACACCGGGGAGCTGTTTTTT. Encoded protein: CASRFWVRDTGELFF.

The CDR3 DNA is TGTGCCAGCAGTCTTCTCCAGGGGGCCACTGAAGCTTTCTTT. Translated: CASSLLQGATEAFF. The chain carries TRBV6-2 or TRBV6-3 and TRBJ1-1; 8 bases align to TRBD1. The CDR3 covers 14 residues. V lost 5 bases to trimming and J lost 4 bases; unmatched junction nucleotides: 6. Looked up from germline, CDR1 is MNHEY and CDR2 is SVGEGT.

The chain is built from TRBV12-3 or TRBV12-4 and TRBJ1-1, with D possibly matching TRBD1 (5 bases). CDR3 length equals 13 residues. V lost 7 bases, J lost 0 bases, and 9 bases lay in between. In nucleotides, the CDR3 is TGTGCCAGCACGACAGCCTTGAACACTGAAGCTTTCTTT. Encoded protein: CASTTALNTEAFF.

The chain joins TRBV6-5 to TRBJ1-2; no clear D. Germline V gene sequence: CDR1 MNHEY, CDR2 SVGAGI. The CDR3 extends over 13 amino acids. V shed 2 bases and J shed 4 bases, with 8 bases lying between them. CDR3 coding DNA: TGTGCCAGCAGTTACGAGGGTGCCTATGGCTACACCTTC. Its translation is CASSYEGAYGYTF.

The chain carries TRBV7-2 and TRBJ2-1; D uncertain. The germline gives CDR1 SGHTA, CDR2 FQGNSA. This CDR3 spans 12 amino acids. Deletions cut 5 bases from V and 8 bases from J, with 10 bases between. The CDR3 loop reads CASSGRSHEQFF. The DNA for the CDR3 is TGTGCCAGCAGCGGCCGGAGCCATGAGCAGTTCTTC.

This chain uses TRBV7-9 with TRBJ1-3; 8 positions match TRBD1. The germline V gene encodes CDR1 SEHNR and CDR2 FQNEAQ (reference sequence). The V and J ends lost 5 bases and 3 bases, in that order; junction bases with no gene match: 3. The CDR3 length is 14 residues. CDR3 protein: CASSPRGLGNTIYF. The CDR3 bases are TGTGCCAGCAGCCCCAGGGGGCTTGGAAACACCATATATTTT.

The chain employs TRBV27 and TRBJ1-2, with 9 bases identical to TRBD1. CDR3 length: 15 amino acids. Per germline, CDR1 MNHEY and CDR2 SMNVEV (reference sequence). With V trimmed by 6 bases and J by 4 bases, 9 bases remained unmatched. The CDR3 loop is CASRKAGTGLYGYTF. In DNA, the CDR3 is TGTGCCAGCAGAAAAGCCGGGACAGGGCTCTATGGCTACACCTTC.

The chain couples TRBV6-2 or TRBV6-3 to TRBJ2-3, with D possibly TRBD1 on 6 matching bases. The CDR3 consists of 15 residues. Germline V CDR1 and CDR2: MNHEY, SVGEGT. Trimming pared 5 bases from V and 0 bases from J, leaving 12 bases between. The CDR3 loop is CASSDGQSSTDTQYF. Written as DNA, the CDR3 is TGTGCCAGCAGTGACGGACAGTCTAGCACAGATACGCAGTATTTT.

The count of this clone is one. The chain employs TRBV11-2 and TRBJ2-6; 8 bases agree with TRBD1. The CDR3 consists of 16 residues. The V gene end was trimmed by 2 bases and the J gene end by 0 bases; junction bases not matched to a gene: 0. Germline CDR1 reads SGHAT; CDR2 reads FQNNGV. CDR3 protein: CASSLTGGSGANVLTF. CDR3 DNA sequence: TGTGCCAGCAGCTTAACAGGGGGCTCTGGGGCCAACGTCCTGACTTTC.

This CDR3 reads CASSLQGTYGYTF. CDR3 bases: TGTGCCAGCAGTTTACAGGGTACCTATGGCTACACCTTC. V gene TRBV27 combines with J gene TRBJ1-2; a weak D match, TRBD1 (5 bases). The length of the CDR3 is 13 residues. V was pared by 2 bases and J by 4 bases, with 8 bases between. The V gene's germline CDR1 is MNHEY and CDR2 SMNVEV (reference sequence).